A single T cell receptor (beta chain) is shown here with its context. The V end lost 5 bases, the J end lost 2 bases, and 16 bases lay between the germline ends. The V gene's germline CDR1 is MDHEN and CDR2 SYDVKM. The CDR3 is made up of 16 amino acids. The data are from a study of blood T cell repertoires in COVID-19. TCRdb's table, derived via immunoSEQ multiplex PCR, lists solely in-frame clones and lacks some. In the table there are about 430,000 clones, more than 70% of which are singletons. The participants were between roughly 18 and 90 years old and came from roughly 25 US areas. Within the 2 weeks before study entry, each person in the exposed group met a COVID-19 case.

Specimen: PBMCs or T cells enriched from blood (not recorded which). The receptor was isolated from a young woman who had been exposed to COVID-19. The rearrangement uses TRBV28 and TRBJ2-1; D might be TRBD1 (7 bases). The CDR3: CASSGGTAKTYNEQFF. DNA for the CDR3: TGTGCCAGCAGTGGGGGGACAGCTAAAACCTACAATGAGCAGTTCTTC.